This T cell receptor beta chain was recorded in a study of cytomegalovirus exposure and HLA in healthy donors. From germline, CDR1 is SGHRS and CDR2 YFSETQ. CDR3 length: 17 amino acids. The germline V and J ends were trimmed by 4 bases and 2 bases, with 22 bases remaining between them. This clone has just one count. Antigen unknown. General observations from the study: Most subjects' HLA-A and HLA-B alleles were reportedly predicted from TCR beta sequences. 16,951 TCR beta sequences were associated with HLA alleles at 0.05 false discovery rate in a later analysis. Sequence variants that were highly shared formed a cluster that was likely a sequencing artifact. In a later analysis, TCR association rates varied by HLA locus: DRB1 most, HLA-C fewest.

13 Jbeta primers and 60 Vbeta primers were used for the PCR. The table came from immunoSEQ multiplex PCR; TCRdb's copy has only in-frame clones and leaves some out. This sample has some 150,000 clones; around 80% occur once, and the top ten carry 1.8%. The genes are TRBV5-1 and TRBJ2-7; a possible D gene is TRBD1 (5 bases). Sequencing was done on a sample of PBMCs. The clonotype was recovered from a female donor in good health and CMV-seropositive. CDR3 sequence (DNA): TGCGCCAGCAGCGAAGCGAAAGACAGCAAACTCCCCTACGAGCAGTACTTC. Its translation: CASSEAKDSKLPYEQYF.